What follows are 6 T cell receptor beta chains derived from one specimen sequenced in a study of blood T cell repertoires in COVID-19. Libraries were prepared by immunoSEQ multiplex PCR; TCRdb keeps only in-frame clonotypes and omits some of them. This sample has about 400,000 clones, with just under 90% found just once. What was sequenced was PBMCs or T cells enriched from blood (not recorded which). Receptor source: a young woman who had recovered from COVID-19.

The genes are TRBV19 and TRBJ2-1; the match to TRBD2 covers 11 bases. V was clipped by 7 bases and J by 8 bases; unmatched bases: 4. Per germline, CDR1 LNHDA and CDR2 SQIVND (reference sequence). The length of the CDR3 is 13 residues. The CDR3 region has the DNA TGTGCCAGTAAGACTAGCGGGATCTATGAGCAGTTCTTC. This translates into CASKTSGIYEQFF.

The chain joins TRBV19 to TRBJ2-7; TRBD1 is a possible D gene (6 bases). Trimming cost V 2 bases and J 3 bases, with 8 bases left between them. CDR1 and CDR2 (germline): LNHDA, SQIVND (reference sequence). The CDR3 totals 13 residues. This CDR3 reads CASSILDSYEQYF. As DNA, the CDR3 is TGTGCCAGTAGTATATTGGACAGCTACGAGCAGTACTTC.

The chain joins TRBV18 to TRBJ2-1; 9 positions match TRBD2. Looked up from germline, CDR1 is KGHSH and CDR2 is LQKENI. V shed 6 bases, J shed 5 bases, and the junction held 8 bases outside the gene matches. CDR3 length: 15 amino acids. CDR3 bases: TGTGCCAGCTCCCAGGGACTAGCAGTTAACAATGAGCAGTTCTTC. Translated, it gives CASSQGLAVNNEQFF.

This chain links TRBV7-2 with TRBJ1-2; 8 nucleotides agree with TRBD1. From germline, CDR1 is SGHTA and CDR2 FQGNSA. V dropped 4 bases and J dropped 5; count of bases not matched to a gene: 3. The CDR3 contains 13 residues. The DNA for the CDR3 is TGTGCCAGCAGCTCGACAGGGGATTATGGCTACACCTTC. Protein product: CASSSTGDYGYTF.

The chain employs TRBV10-2 and TRBJ1-5; 8 bases map to TRBD1. CDR1 is WSHSY, CDR2 SAAADI, per germline. The CDR3 has 15 amino acids. Trimming removed 6 bases from V and 0 bases from J; junction bases left unmatched: 4. The CDR3 sequence is CASRTGGSSNQPQHF. For the CDR3, the DNA is TGCGCCAGCAGAACAGGGGGATCTAGCAATCAGCCCCAGCATTTT.

V gene TRBV18 combines with J gene TRBJ1-1; D not resolved. V was trimmed by 3 bases and J by 1 base, leaving 9 bases between them. In germline, CDR1 is KGHSH, CDR2 LQKENI. This CDR3 region has 14 residues. CDR3 nucleotides: TGTGCCAGCTCACCGGCGGTGGGGAACACTGAAGCTTTCTTT. This translates into CASSPAVGNTEAFF.